This T cell receptor (beta chain) originates from a study of blood T cell repertoires in COVID-19. About the research overall: Samples taken during acute and convalescent COVID-19 were collected in the United States, Italy and Spain. PBMCs, B-cell-depleted T cells, or T cells were the source of the cDNA or gDNA that made up the material.

In the authors' workflow: Amplification of reference gene primers provided the estimated nucleated cell counts. TCRdb keeps only in-frame clones here, not all; method: immunoSEQ multiplex PCR. V, J and clone size reflect that table, while D and trimming were determined from the DNA. The sample holds 190,000 or so clones, approximately 85% seen once. The length of the CDR3 is 13 residues. Germline V gene sequence: CDR1 SGHNT, CDR2 YYREEE (reference sequence). Trimming removed 0 bases at V and 8 bases at J, with 11 bases between. The chain uses TRBV5-4 and TRBJ1-2; D is unresolved. Sequencing was carried out using peripheral blood. This receptor was identified in an elderly woman with acute or convalescent COVID-19. CDR3 coding DNA: TGTGCCAGCAGCTTGGTGCGGGCGGAGGGCTACACCTTC. Its protein is CASSLVRAEGYTF. The variable domain in full, completed from reference TRBV5-4 and TRBJ1-2, reads ETGVTQSPTHLIKTRGQQVTLRCSSQSGHNTVSWYQQALGQGPQFIFQYYREEENGRGNFPPRFSGLQFPNYSSELNVNALELDDSALYLCASSLVRAEGYTFGSGTRLTVV.